These 5 T cell receptor beta chains share one sample of origin, sequenced in a study of graft-versus-host responses after intestinal transplantation. Only in-frame clones appear in the TCRdb table, and some are missing; sequencing was by immunoSEQ multiplex PCR. The sample yields tens of thousands of clones, 92% seen once. The sample was PBMCs, taken 98 days after intestinal transplantation. The receptors stem from a human patient who received an intestinal transplant, so some T cells may come from the graft donor.

The V gene is TRBV11-1, the J gene TRBJ2-5; 10 bases line up with TRBD1. This CDR3 has 14 amino acids. Germline CDR1 reads SGHAT; CDR2 reads FQDESV (reference sequence). The J segment lost 5 bases and the V segment lost 5 bases, leaving 5 bases of the junction unmatched. The CDR3 reads CASSPTGGSETQYF. CDR3 coding DNA: TGTGCCAGCAGCCCGACAGGGGGCAGCGAGACCCAGTACTTC.

This clone is a singleton in its sample. The chain couples TRBV19 to TRBJ2-6; TRBD1 agrees at 8 bases. Germline V CDR1 and CDR2: LNHDA, SQIVND (reference sequence). The CDR3 has 19 amino acids. V was pared by 7 bases and J by 0 bases, with 14 bases of the junction left unmatched. The CDR3 DNA follows: TGTGCCAGTAACATCCTACCGGGACAGGAATACTCTGGGGCCAACGTCCTGACTTTC. Translation: CASNILPGQEYSGANVLTF.

The chain employs TRBV19 and TRBJ1-2, with TRBD1 matching over 9 bases. V trimming: 7 bases; J trimming: 0 bases; junction bases outside the gene matches: 6. Germline V gives CDR1 LNHDA, CDR2 SQIVND (reference sequence). The CDR3 has 15 amino acids. Here the CDR3 reads CASTPRDRANYGYTF. For the CDR3, the DNA is TGTGCCAGTACCCCGCGGGACAGGGCTAACTATGGCTACACCTTC.

This clone was observed a single time. The J gene is TRBJ1-2, the V gene TRBV6-1; D is unclear. The V gene lost 1 base and the J gene lost 3 bases, with 9 bases spanning the gap. Germline lookup yields CDR1 MNHNS and CDR2 SASEGT. The CDR3 contains 14 residues. The CDR3 here is CASSEERLDYGYTF. For the CDR3, the DNA is TGTGCCAGCAGTGAAGAAAGACTGGACTATGGCTACACCTTC.

There are a few counts of this clone. This chain's CDR3 is CASSYTRAGNYGYTF. Here the CDR3 DNA reads TGTGCCAGCAGTTACACTCGGGCCGGCAACTATGGCTACACCTTC. The chain uses TRBV6-5 and TRBJ1-2; no definite D call. This CDR3 spans 15 amino acids. The germline V gene encodes CDR1 MNHEY and CDR2 SVGAGI. Trimming stripped 2 bases from V and 2 bases from J, with 12 bases between.